This TCR beta chain was retrieved from a study of cytomegalovirus exposure and HLA in healthy donors. As to this clone: Its specificity is unknown.

Study-level results: TCR beta V- and J-gene trimming, according to a later analysis, was linked to a missense DCLRE1C variant. In vitro checks showed that a few CMV-associated chains really do target CMV antigens.

Vbeta (60) and Jbeta (13) primers were used in the PCR. Per the original methods: In a later analysis, of approximately 81 million unique beta chains, 9 million to 11 million appeared in at least two donors. Sequencing used immunoSEQ multiplex PCR; TCRdb keeps in-frame clones, though not all of them. The V and J calls and the clone size are those of that table, but D and trimming were determined from the DNA. The sample holds about 140,000 clones; 55% to 80% are singletons and the top ten take 2.4%. The length of the CDR3 is 10 residues. Looked up from germline, CDR1 is DFQATT and CDR2 is SNEGSKA (reference sequence). V shed 6 bases and J shed 5 bases, with 4 bases lying between them.

This rearrangement joins TRBV20-1 to TRBJ1-4; no reliable D call. The receptor was derived from a woman aged 35 to 49 in good health and CMV-seronegative. The material sequenced was PBMCs. The CDR3 loop is CSALNEKLFF. The CDR3, as DNA: TGCAGTGCCCTAAATGAAAAACTGTTTTTT.